This is a list of T cell receptor beta chains from one sample in a study of early T cells in non-severe SARS-CoV-2 infection. MiXCR, applied by TCRdb to the 5' RACE reads, yields one record per CDR3 protein. The table has 55,000 to 75,000 distinct CDR3 sequences, roughly 8.8% seen once; the top ten hold 1.2%. The sample comprised whole blood. These receptor sequences come from an adult who was a healthcare worker with PCR-confirmed SARS-CoV-2 infection or an uninfected control (not recorded which). Each CDR3 is given with its conserved first and last residue. A D gene is named only where the DNA matches it firmly. Not all rows give a size; the values are once, few, many and, for expanded clones, a class.

V gene	clone size	J gene	D gene	CDR3 DNA	CDR3 protein
TRBV7-2	few	TRBJ2-1	NA	TGTGCCAGCAGCTTAATGCAGGTAGACCTCGATCAGTTCTTC	CASSLMQVDLDQFF
TRBV11-2	few	TRBJ1-1	NA	TGTGCCAGCAGCCTCCTCCGGGGGGGTGAAGCTTTCTTT	CASSLLRGGEAFF
TRBV27	few	TRBJ1-6	NA	TGTGCCAGCAGTCAAGTATATTCACCCCTCCACTTT	CASSQVYSPLHF
TRBV20-1	few	TRBJ2-3	TRBD2	TGCAGTGCTCGTAGCGGGGGGGCCACAGATACGCAGTATTTT	CSARSGGATDTQYF
TRBV7-8	NA	TRBJ2-5	NA	TGTGCCAGCAGCTTAGGGGCCATGGAGACCCAGTACTTC	CASSLGAMETQYF
TRBV5-1	few	TRBJ2-5	NA	TGCGCCAGCAGCGACGACCCCTCGGGAGAGACCCAGTACTTC	CASSDDPSGETQYF
TRBV12-3/TRBV12-4	many	TRBJ1-6	TRBD1	TGTGCCAGCAGTTCAACAGGGGGGAGGAATTCACCCCTCCACTTT	CASSSTGGRNSPLHF
TRBV6-6	NA	TRBJ2-1	TRBD1	TGTGCCAGCAGCTCGGTGGCCTGGACAGGCCACAATGAGCAGTTCTTC	CASSSVAWTGHNEQFF
TRBV6-6	NA	TRBJ1-1	NA	TGTGCCAGCAGACCCGTGGGGCCCTTGGGGGGCACTGAAGCTTTCTTT	CASRPVGPLGGTEAFF
TRBV6-4	NA	TRBJ1-5	NA	TGTGCCAGCAGTGTCCAAAGATGGAGCAATCAGCCCCAGCATTTT	CASSVQRWSNQPQHF
TRBV27	many	TRBJ2-3	TRBD1	TGTGCCAGCAGCGACAGGGGGCCTCCTCAAGATACGCAGTATTTT	CASSDRGPPQDTQYF
TRBV7-9	many	TRBJ1-1	NA	TGTGCCAGCAGCTTATTCCGGGAGGCTGAAGCTTTCTTT	CASSLFREAEAFF
TRBV3-1	NA	TRBJ1-3	NA	TGTGCCAGCAGCCAAGATCCCAGGGGCCCTTCTGGAAACACCATATATTTT	CASSQDPRGPSGNTIYF
TRBV20-1	NA	TRBJ2-1	NA	TGCAGTGCTAGAGACTCGGCCTTCCATGAGCAGTTCTTC	CSARDSAFHEQFF
TRBV5-6	few	TRBJ2-2	TRBD2	TGTGCCAGCAGGGGACTAGCGGGGGAGATGAACACCGGGGAGCTGTTTTTT	CASRGLAGEMNTGELFF
TRBV7-6	NA	TRBJ1-4	TRBD1	TGTGCCAGCAGCTCTCCGGGACAGGGGGAAAAACTGTTTTTT	CASSSPGQGEKLFF
TRBV27	NA	TRBJ1-2	NA	TGTGCCAGCAGTTTAGCGGGGACATACCCTAACTATGGCTACACCTTC	CASSLAGTYPNYGYTF
TRBV7-2	many	TRBJ2-3	TRBD1	TGTGCCAGCAGCTTAGTGGGGACAGGGGTCACAGATACGCAGTATTTT	CASSLVGTGVTDTQYF
TRBV18	many	TRBJ2-6	TRBD2	TGTGCCAGCTCACCACGAGCCTCGAGCGGGGGCTCTGGAGGGGCCAACGTCCTGACTTTC	CASSPRASSGGSGGANVLTF
TRBV5-4	NA	TRBJ1-6	TRBD1	TGTGCCAGCAGCTTGCAAGGGGGCAATTCACCCCTCCACTTT	CASSLQGGNSPLHF
TRBV12-3/TRBV12-4	NA	TRBJ1-2	NA	TGTGCCAGCAGAGGGTCTGGCAGGAGCTATGGCTACACCTTC	CASRGSGRSYGYTF
TRBV9	many	TRBJ2-1	TRBD2	TGTGCCAGCAGCGTAACAGCGGGGGGCCACAATGAGCAGTTCTTC	CASSVTAGGHNEQFF
TRBV15	few	TRBJ2-5	TRBD1	TGTGCCACCAGCAGAGATGACAGGGGACAAGAGACCCAGTACTTC	CATSRDDRGQETQYF
TRBV24-1	many	TRBJ2-5	NA	TGTGCCACCAGTGCCGAAGGGGCATCTTACCAAGAGACCCAGTACTTC	CATSAEGASYQETQYF
TRBV20-1	NA	TRBJ1-1	NA	TGCAGTGCTAGAGAGGGAACAACTGAAGCTTTCTTT	CSAREGTTEAFF
TRBV5-1	NA	TRBJ1-1	NA	TGCGCCAGCAGCGATTCCACTGAAGCTTTCTTT	CASSDSTEAFF
TRBV10-3	many	TRBJ1-5	TRBD1	TGTGCCATCAGCGAGAAAAAGACAGGGCGCGATCAGCCCCAGCATTTT	CAISEKKTGRDQPQHF
TRBV6-2/TRBV6-3	once	TRBJ2-3	NA	TGTGCCAGCAGTTACCCCCTGGATACGCAGTATTTT	CASSYPLDTQYF
TRBV7-9	NA	TRBJ1-3	NA	TGTGCCAGCAGCCTAACAGGGAGCTCTGGAAACACCATATATTTT	CASSLTGSSGNTIYF
TRBV14	NA	TRBJ2-3	NA	TGTGCCAGCAGCCATCTAAGCACAGATACGCAGTATTTT	CASSHLSTDTQYF
TRBV4-2	few	TRBJ2-1	TRBD1	TGTGCCAGCAGCCAAGGAGGCAGGGGGAGTCGCAATGAGCAGTTCTTC	CASSQGGRGSRNEQFF
TRBV9	NA	TRBJ2-5	TRBD1	TGTGCCAGCAGACGACAGGGAACTGGGGAGACCCAGTACTTC	CASRRQGTGETQYF
TRBV29-1	few	TRBJ2-3	NA	TGCAGCGTTGAAGATGAATTTAGAACGGGCGTAGATACGCAGTATTTT	CSVEDEFRTGVDTQYF
TRBV11-2	NA	TRBJ2-2	NA	TGTGCCAGCAGCTTAATTTTAGGGGGTACCGGGGAGCTGTTTTTT	CASSLILGGTGELFF
TRBV7-3	NA	TRBJ2-6	NA	TGTGCCAGCAGCCAAGGGGACTCTGGGGCCAACGTCCTGACTTTC	CASSQGDSGANVLTF
TRBV9	many	TRBJ1-2	NA	TGTGCCAGCAGCGTAGATCTACAGGCGAGTAACTATGGCTACACCTTC	CASSVDLQASNYGYTF
TRBV21-1	few	TRBJ1-1	NA	TGTGCCAGTCCTGGAGGGGCGAATGAAGCTTTCTTT	CASPGGANEAFF
TRBV12-3/TRBV12-4	few	TRBJ2-5	NA	TGTGCCAGCAGTCAACGAACCCAGACCCAGTACTTC	CASSQRTQTQYF
TRBV20-1	few	TRBJ1-5	NA	TGCAGTGCTATTCTGGCCGGGTCAAATAGCAATCAGCCCCAGCATTTT	CSAILAGSNSNQPQHF
TRBV6-1	many	TRBJ1-1	TRBD1	TGTGCCAGCAGACCCGACAGGGGGACTGAAGCTTTCTTT	CASRPDRGTEAFF
TRBV29-1	many	TRBJ2-2	NA	TGCAGCGTTGGAACAGGGCCGAACACCGGGGAGCTGTTTTTT	CSVGTGPNTGELFF
TRBV3-1	few	TRBJ1-2	NA	TGTGCCAGCAGCCAAGTCCGAAGCCTTACTAACTATGGCTACACCTTC	CASSQVRSLTNYGYTF
TRBV12-5	few	TRBJ1-5	NA	TGTGCTAGTGGTTTGGTACTGGGCAGGGTACATCAGCCCCAGCATTTT	CASGLVLGRVHQPQHF
TRBV27	NA	TRBJ1-1	TRBD1	TGTGCCAGCAGACGGACAGGGAGTACTGAAGCTTTCTTT	CASRRTGSTEAFF
TRBV4-1	once	TRBJ2-1	NA	TGCGCCAGCAGCCAAGGGCAGGGGCCCTACAATGAGCAGTTCTTC	CASSQGQGPYNEQFF
TRBV13	NA	TRBJ1-4	NA	TGTGCCAGCAGCCCACCGGACGGGGGGAATGAAAAACTGTTTTTT	CASSPPDGGNEKLFF
TRBV5-4	NA	TRBJ2-2	TRBD1	TGTGCCAGCAGCCCGTCTGTTATCAGGGGGCGGTTCACCGGGGAGCTGTTTTTT	CASSPSVIRGRFTGELFF
TRBV20-1	many	TRBJ2-1	TRBD2	TGCAGTGCAGCTAGCGGGGGCTTCTACAATGAGCAGTTCTTC	CSAASGGFYNEQFF
TRBV6-5	many	TRBJ1-1	TRBD1	TGTGCCAGCAGTTACTCTGGACAGGGGGTTACTGAAGCTTTCTTT	CASSYSGQGVTEAFF
TRBV12-3/TRBV12-4	NA	TRBJ2-3	NA	TGTGCCAGCGGGACGAGCCGGGATACGCAGTATTTT	CASGTSRDTQYF
TRBV19	NA	TRBJ1-4	NA	TGTGCCAGTAGTATGGGCACTAATGAAAAACTGTTTTTT	CASSMGTNEKLFF
TRBV2	NA	TRBJ1-5	NA	TGTGCCAGCAGTGACGGGACCGGGAATTATCAGCCCCAGCATTTT	CASSDGTGNYQPQHF
TRBV9	many	TRBJ2-1	NA	TGTGCCAGCAGCGTAGTTATGGGCAATGAGCAGTTCTTC	CASSVVMGNEQFF
TRBV19	few	TRBJ1-2	TRBD1	TGTGCCAGTAGTACAGGACAGGCCGTCTATGGCTACACCTTC	CASSTGQAVYGYTF
TRBV27	few	TRBJ1-4	NA	TGTGCCAGCAGTTTCCAGGGTAGTAATGAAAAACTGTTTTTT	CASSFQGSNEKLFF